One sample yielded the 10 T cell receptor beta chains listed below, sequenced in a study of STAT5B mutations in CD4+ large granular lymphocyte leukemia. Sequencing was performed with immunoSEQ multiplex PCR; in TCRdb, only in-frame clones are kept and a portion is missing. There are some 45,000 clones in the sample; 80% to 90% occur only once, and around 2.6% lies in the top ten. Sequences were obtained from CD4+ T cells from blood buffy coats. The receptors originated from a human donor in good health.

CDR3: CASSLGERYEQYF. The CDR3 DNA follows: TGTGCCAGCAGCTTAGGGGAGAGGTACGAGCAGTACTTC. The chain joins TRBV11-2 to TRBJ2-7; tentative D call: TRBD2 (5 bases). The germline CDR1 and CDR2 sequences are SGHAT and FQNNGV. The CDR3 runs to 13 residues. Trimming shortened V by 1 base and J by 4 bases, and 8 bases separated the two germline ends.

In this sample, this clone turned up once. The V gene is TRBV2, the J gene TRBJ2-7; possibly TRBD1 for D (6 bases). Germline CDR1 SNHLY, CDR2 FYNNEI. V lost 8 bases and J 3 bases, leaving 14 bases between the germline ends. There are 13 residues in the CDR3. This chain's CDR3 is CASLDSPHYEQYF. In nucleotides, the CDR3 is TGTGCCAGCCTGGACAGCCCTCACTACGAGCAGTACTTC.

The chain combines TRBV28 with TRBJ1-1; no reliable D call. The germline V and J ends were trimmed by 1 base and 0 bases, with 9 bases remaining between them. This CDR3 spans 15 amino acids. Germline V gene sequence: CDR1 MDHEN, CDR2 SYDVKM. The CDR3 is CASSLSGRMNTEAFF. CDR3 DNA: TGTGCCAGCAGTTTATCTGGCCGGATGAACACTGAAGCTTTCTTT.

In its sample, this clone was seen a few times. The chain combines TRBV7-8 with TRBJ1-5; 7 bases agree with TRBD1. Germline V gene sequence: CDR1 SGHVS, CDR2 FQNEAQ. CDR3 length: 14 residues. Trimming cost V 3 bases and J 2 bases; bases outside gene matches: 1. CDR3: CASSFGQGNQPQHF. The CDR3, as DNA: TGTGCCAGCAGCTTTGGACAGGGCAATCAGCCCCAGCATTTT. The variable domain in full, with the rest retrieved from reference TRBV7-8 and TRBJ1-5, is GAGVSQSPRYKVAKRGQDVALRCDPISGHVSLFWYQQALGQGPEFLTYFQNEAQLDKSGLPSDRFFAERPEGSVSTLKIQRTQQEDSAVYLCASSFGQGNQPQHFGDGTRLSIL.

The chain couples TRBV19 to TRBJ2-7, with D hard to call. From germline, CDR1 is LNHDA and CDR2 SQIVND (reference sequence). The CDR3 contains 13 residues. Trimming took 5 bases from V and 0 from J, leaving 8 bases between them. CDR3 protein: CASSGMVSYEQYF. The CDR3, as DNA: TGTGCCAGTAGTGGGATGGTCTCCTACGAGCAGTACTTC. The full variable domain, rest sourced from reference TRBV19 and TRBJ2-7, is DGGITQSPKYLFRKEGQNVTLSCEQNLNHDAMYWYRQDPGQGLRLIYYSQIVNDFQKGDIAEGYSVSREKKESFPLTVTSAQKNPTAFYLCASSGMVSYEQYFGPGTRLTVT.

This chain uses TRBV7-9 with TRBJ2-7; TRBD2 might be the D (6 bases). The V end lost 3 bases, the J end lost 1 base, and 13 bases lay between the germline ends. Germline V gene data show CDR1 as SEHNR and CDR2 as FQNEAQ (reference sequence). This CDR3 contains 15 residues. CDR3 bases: TGTGCCAGCAGCTTTCGGCGGGCGGGATCCTACGAGCAGTACTTC. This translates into CASSFRRAGSYEQYF.

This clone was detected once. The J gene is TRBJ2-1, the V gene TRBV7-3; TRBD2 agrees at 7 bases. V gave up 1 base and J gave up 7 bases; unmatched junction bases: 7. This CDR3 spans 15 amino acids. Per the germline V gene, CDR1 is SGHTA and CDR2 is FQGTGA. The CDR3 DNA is TGTGCCAGCAGCTTAAATACGGGAGGAAGAAATGAGCAGTTCTTC. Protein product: CASSLNTGGRNEQFF. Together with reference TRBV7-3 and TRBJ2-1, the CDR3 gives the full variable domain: GAGVSQTPSNKVTEKGKYVELRCDPISGHTALYWYRQSLGQGPEFLIYFQGTGAADDSGLPNDRFFAVRPEGSVSTLKIQRTERGDSAVYLCASSLNTGGRNEQFFGPGTRLTVL.

The CDR3 nucleotides read TGTGCCAGCAGCTCACGGGCCCGTGAAGATGAAAAACTGTTTTTT. This codes for CASSSRAREDEKLFF. The rearrangement joins TRBV11-1 to TRBJ1-4; D uncertain. The ends were cut back, 4 bases at V and 6 bases at J, with 15 bases in the middle. This CDR3 is built from 15 residues. From germline, CDR1 is SGHAT and CDR2 FQDESV (reference sequence).

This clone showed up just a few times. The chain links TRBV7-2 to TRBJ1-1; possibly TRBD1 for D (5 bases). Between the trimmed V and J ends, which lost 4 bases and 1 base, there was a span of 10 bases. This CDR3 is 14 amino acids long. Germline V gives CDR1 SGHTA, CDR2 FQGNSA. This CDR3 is CASSSGRTNTEAFF. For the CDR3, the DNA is TGTGCCAGCAGCTCGGGACGGACGAACACTGAAGCTTTCTTT.

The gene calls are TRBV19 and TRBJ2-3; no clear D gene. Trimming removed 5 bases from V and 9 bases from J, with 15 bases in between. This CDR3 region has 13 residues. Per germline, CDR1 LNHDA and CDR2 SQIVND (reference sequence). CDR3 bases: TGTGCCAGTAGTCCCGTATTTTACAGCACGCAGTATTTT. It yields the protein CASSPVFYSTQYF.